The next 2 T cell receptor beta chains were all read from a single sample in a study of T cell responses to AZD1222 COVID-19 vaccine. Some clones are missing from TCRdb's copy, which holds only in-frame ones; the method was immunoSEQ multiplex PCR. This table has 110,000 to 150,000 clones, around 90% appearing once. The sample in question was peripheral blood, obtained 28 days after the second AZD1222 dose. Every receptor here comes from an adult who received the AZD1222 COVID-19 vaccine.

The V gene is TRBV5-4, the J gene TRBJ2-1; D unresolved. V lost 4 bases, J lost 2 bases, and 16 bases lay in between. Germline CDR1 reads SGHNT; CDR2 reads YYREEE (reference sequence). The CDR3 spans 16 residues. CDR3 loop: CASSPELALTYNEQFF. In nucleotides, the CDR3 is TGTGCCAGCAGCCCAGAACTGGCTCTCACCTACAATGAGCAGTTCTTC.

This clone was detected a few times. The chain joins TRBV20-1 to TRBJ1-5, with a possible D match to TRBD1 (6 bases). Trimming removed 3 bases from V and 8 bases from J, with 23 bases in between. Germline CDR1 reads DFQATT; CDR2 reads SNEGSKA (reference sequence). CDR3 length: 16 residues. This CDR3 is CSASSGGGAFFKPQHF. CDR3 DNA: TGCAGTGCTAGTTCGGGTGGGGGGGCTTTTTTTAAGCCCCAGCATTTT.